The clone carrying this T cell receptor (beta chain) was observed a few times. The data were taken from a study of early T cells in non-severe SARS-CoV-2 infection. The ends lost 3 bases at V and 2 bases at J; junction bases unmatched: 9. The CDR3 loop spans 18 amino acids. CDR1 is SGHTA, CDR2 FQGNSA, per germline. TCRdb re-called the 5' RACE reads through MiXCR, storing one row per CDR3 protein. The sample consists of about 68,000 distinct CDR3 sequences, less than 15% of them appearing once. This sequence originates from an adult who was a healthcare worker with PCR-confirmed SARS-CoV-2 infection or an uninfected control (not recorded which). The V gene is TRBV7-2, the J gene TRBJ2-3; 12 nucleotides agree with TRBD2. The sample was whole blood. CDR3 nucleotide sequence: TGTGCCAGCAGCTTCCTGGCTGGACTAGCGGGGTACACAGATACGCAGTATTTT. This gives the protein CASSFLAGLAGYTDTQYF.